These T cell receptor beta chains were read from a single sample in a study of T-cell reconstitution after alpha-beta-depleted transplantation in children. MiXCR, applied by TCRdb to the PCR reads, yields one record per CDR3 protein. The table records about 980,000 distinct CDR3 sequences, about 29% of them present only once. The sequenced sample was PBMCs, mostly from graft donor cells, obtained 360 days after TCRalphabeta/CD19-depleted stem cell transplant. The receptors originated from a boy in the first two years of life who had a stem cell transplant for SCID, so the T cells may come from the graft donor. Both conserved end residues are part of each CDR3. A D gene is named only where the DNA matches it firmly. Rows may omit the clone size; those that give it use once, few, many or a size class.

length	J	D	V	size	DNA	CDR3
14	TRBJ2-1	NA	TRBV27	NA	TGTGCCAGCAGACAGAACCTTGCCTACAATGAGCAGTTCTTC	CASRQNLAYNEQFF
12	TRBJ2-3	NA	TRBV11-2	few	TGTGCCAGCATTGGGGCAGGTAGTACGCAGTATTTT	CASIGAGSTQYF
14	TRBJ2-7	TRBD2	TRBV5-1	few	TGCGCCAGCAGCGAGATAGCGGGACCCTACGAGCAGTACTTC	CASSEIAGPYEQYF
17	TRBJ2-5	NA	TRBV20-1	few	TGCAGTGCTAGAAGCCCGCCCGGGCCAGGGAGGACCGACACCCAGTACTTC	CSARSPPGPGRTDTQYF
16	TRBJ1-5	TRBD1	TRBV4-1	NA	TGCGCCAGCAGCCAAGGAGGGACAGGGGACAATCAGCCCCAGCATTTT	CASSQGGTGDNQPQHF
13	TRBJ1-6	NA	TRBV20-1	NA	TGCAGTGTTTTCGGCTCCTATAATTCACCCCTCCACTTT	CSVFGSYNSPLHF
15	TRBJ2-7	NA	TRBV12-3/TRBV12-4	once	TGTGCCAGCAGTTTAAGTCCCAGTGTAGGCTACGAGCAGTACTTC	CASSLSPSVGYEQYF
15	TRBJ2-7	NA	TRBV4-3	few	TGCGCCAGCAGCCAAGATATGGCAGGGTTCTACGAGCAGTACTTC	CASSQDMAGFYEQYF
14	TRBJ2-7	NA	TRBV7-2	few	TGTGCCAGCAGCTGGGGGGGCCCCGCTTACGAGCAGTACTTC	CASSWGGPAYEQYF
16	TRBJ2-3	NA	TRBV15	NA	TGTGCCACCAGCAGAGATTCAAGGTTAGCGACAGATACGCAGTATTTT	CATSRDSRLATDTQYF
17	TRBJ1-1	TRBD1	TRBV5-1	NA	TGCGCCAGCAGCTTGGCCATCAGGGGGCTGAAGAACACTGAAGCTTTCTTT	CASSLAIRGLKNTEAFF
15	TRBJ1-3	NA	TRBV7-8	NA	TGTGCCAGCAGCCCGAGGGGGGTAACTGGAAACACCATATATTTT	CASSPRGVTGNTIYF
13	TRBJ1-5	NA	TRBV20-1	NA	TGCAGTGCTTACCGTTCCGACGATCAGCCCCAGCATTTT	CSAYRSDDQPQHF
16	TRBJ2-1	NA	TRBV7-3	NA	TGTGCCAGCAGCTTAACGCCGCTTGTAGGGGACAATGAGCAGTTCTTC	CASSLTPLVGDNEQFF